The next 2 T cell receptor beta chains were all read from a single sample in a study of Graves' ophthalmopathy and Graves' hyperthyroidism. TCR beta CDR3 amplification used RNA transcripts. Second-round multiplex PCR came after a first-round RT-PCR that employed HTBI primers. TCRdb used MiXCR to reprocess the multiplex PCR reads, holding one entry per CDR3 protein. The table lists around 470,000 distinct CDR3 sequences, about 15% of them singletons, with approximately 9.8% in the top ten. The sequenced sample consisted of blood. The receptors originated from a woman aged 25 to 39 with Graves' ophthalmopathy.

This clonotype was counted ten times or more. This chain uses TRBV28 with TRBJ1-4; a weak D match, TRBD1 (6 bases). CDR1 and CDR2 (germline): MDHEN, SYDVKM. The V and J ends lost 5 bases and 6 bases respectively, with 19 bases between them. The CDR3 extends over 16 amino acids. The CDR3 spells CASSPRLRGFYEKLFF. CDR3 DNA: TGTGCCAGCAGTCCGCGACTCAGGGGATTCTATGAAAAACTGTTTTTT.

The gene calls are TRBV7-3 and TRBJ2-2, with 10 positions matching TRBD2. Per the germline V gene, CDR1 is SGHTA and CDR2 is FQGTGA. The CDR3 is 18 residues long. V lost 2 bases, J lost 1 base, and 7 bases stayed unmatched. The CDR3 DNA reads TGTGCCAGCAGCTTATCCCTACTAGCGGGAAAGAACACCGGGGAGCTGTTTTTT. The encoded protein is CASSLSLLAGKNTGELFF. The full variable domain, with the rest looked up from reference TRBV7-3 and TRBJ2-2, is GAGVSQTPSNKVTEKGKYVELRCDPISGHTALYWYRQSLGQGPEFLIYFQGTGAADDSGLPNDRFFAVRPEGSVSTLKIQRTERGDSAVYLCASSLSLLAGKNTGELFFGEGSRLTVL.